This T cell receptor beta chain was sequenced during a study of T-cell memory formation after mild COVID-19. Broader study findings: Mostly located in CM and EM were contracting CD4+ clones, with contracting CD8+ clones located in EMRA.

TCRdb analysed the 5' RACE reads with MiXCR anew, one entry per CDR3 protein. The sample holds 100,000 to 150,000 distinct CDR3 sequences; approximately 5.9% are singletons and the top ten take over 2%. The germline V gene encodes CDR1 SGHRS and CDR2 YFSETQ. J lost 1 base, V lost 7 bases, and 4 bases had no gene match. The CDR3 contains 14 residues. This clonotype was found a few times. As yet, its antigen is unknown. The receptor comes from an adult woman who had mild COVID-19 (a few samples of this study predate the infection). Cell type and time point are not known. The chain employs TRBV5-1 and TRBJ1-3; 8 bases are shared with TRBD1. The source material was PBMCs or a T cell subset sorted from them (not recorded which). The CDR3 is CASGTGGSGNTIYF. CDR3 DNA: TGCGCCAGCGGAACAGGGGGATCTGGAAACACCATATATTTT.